This T cell receptor (beta chain) emerged from a study of cytomegalovirus exposure and HLA in healthy donors. At sampling all donors were nominally healthy, likely with unrecorded immune exposures. The PCR ran on 60 Vbeta and 13 Jbeta primers. Sequencing was performed with immunoSEQ multiplex PCR; in TCRdb, only in-frame clones are kept and a portion is missing. In the table there are nearly 200,000 clones, over 60% of which are singletons. The V gene lost 2 bases and the J gene lost 8 bases, with 15 bases spanning the gap. The germline CDR1 and CDR2 sequences are SNHLY and FYNNEI. The CDR3 is 15 amino acids.

Sequencing was carried out using PBMCs. V usage is TRBV2 and J usage is TRBJ1-4; a possible D gene is TRBD1 (5 bases). The TCR was taken from a woman in her 30s in good health and CMV-seropositive. The CDR3 DNA is TGTGCCAGCAGTGAATCGGCAGGGATGAAGGAAAAACTGTTTTTT. Its protein is CASSESAGMKEKLFF.